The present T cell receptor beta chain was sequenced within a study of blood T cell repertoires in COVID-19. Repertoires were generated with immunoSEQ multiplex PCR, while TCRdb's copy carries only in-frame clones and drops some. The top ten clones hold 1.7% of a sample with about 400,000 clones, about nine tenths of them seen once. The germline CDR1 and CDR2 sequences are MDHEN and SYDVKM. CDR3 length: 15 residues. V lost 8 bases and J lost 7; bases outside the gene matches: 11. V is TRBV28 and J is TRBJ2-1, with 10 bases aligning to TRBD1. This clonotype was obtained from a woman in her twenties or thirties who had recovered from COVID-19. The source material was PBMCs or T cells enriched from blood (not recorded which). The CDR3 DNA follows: TGTGCCAGCGGGGGACAGGGGCGGCATAGAAATGAGCAGTTCTTC. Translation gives CASGGQGRHRNEQFF.